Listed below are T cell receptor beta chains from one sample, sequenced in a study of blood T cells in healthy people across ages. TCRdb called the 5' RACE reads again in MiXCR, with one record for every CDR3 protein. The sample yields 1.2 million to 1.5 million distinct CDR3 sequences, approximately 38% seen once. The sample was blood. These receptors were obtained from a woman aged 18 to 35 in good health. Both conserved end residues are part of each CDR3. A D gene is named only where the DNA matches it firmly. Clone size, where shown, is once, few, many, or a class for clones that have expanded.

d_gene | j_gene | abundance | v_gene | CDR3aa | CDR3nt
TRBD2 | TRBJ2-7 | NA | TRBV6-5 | CASRDGAGGVYEQYF | TGTGCCAGCAGGGATGGGGCGGGGGGGGTTTACGAGCAGTACTTC
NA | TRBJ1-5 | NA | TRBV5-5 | CASTDAGRIGQPQHF | TGTGCCAGCACCGACGCGGGGAGAATAGGTCAGCCCCAGCATTTT
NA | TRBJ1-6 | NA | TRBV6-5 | CASTSASSGNSPLHF | TGTGCCAGCACCTCCGCGAGTAGTGGTAATTCACCCCTCCACTTT
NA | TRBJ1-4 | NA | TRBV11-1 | CASSFTGDEKLFF | TGTGCCAGCAGCTTCACCGGGGATGAAAAACTGTTTTTT
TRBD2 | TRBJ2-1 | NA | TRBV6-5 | CASSYPRGLGLAGGRGEQFF | TGTGCCAGCAGTTACCCAAGGGGGTTGGGGTTAGCGGGAGGTCGGGGTGAGCAGTTCTTC
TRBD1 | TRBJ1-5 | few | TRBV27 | CASSPPGTGGKGRQPQHF | TGTGCCAGCTCACCACCCGGGACAGGGGGCAAGGGGAGGCAGCCCCAGCATTTT
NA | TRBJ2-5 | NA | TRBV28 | CASSGTSLETQYF | TGTGCCAGCAGTGGAACTAGCTTAGAGACCCAGTACTTC
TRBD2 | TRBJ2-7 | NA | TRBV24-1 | CATSDQIRTSGDHYEQYF | TGTGCCACCAGTGACCAAATCCGGACTAGCGGGGACCACTACGAGCAGTACTTC
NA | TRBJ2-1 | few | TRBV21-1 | CASSKGSYPGIHEQFF | TGTGCCAGCAGCAAAGGTAGCTACCCAGGAATCCATGAGCAGTTCTTC
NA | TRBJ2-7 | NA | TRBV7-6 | CASSFSENYEQYF | TGTGCCAGCAGCTTTTCGGAGAACTACGAGCAGTACTTC
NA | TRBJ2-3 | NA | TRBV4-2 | CASSQEIRSTDTQYF | TGTGCCAGCAGCCAAGAAATACGCAGCACAGATACGCAGTATTTT
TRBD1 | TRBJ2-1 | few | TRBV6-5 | CASSYDGTGRHNEQFF | TGTGCCAGCAGTTACGATGGGACAGGGAGGCACAATGAGCAGTTCTTC
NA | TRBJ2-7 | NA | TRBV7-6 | CASSLTGQNYNEQYF | TGTGCCAGCAGCTTAACAGGTCAGAACTACAATGAGCAGTACTTC
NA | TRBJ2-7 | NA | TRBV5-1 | CASSPGNQVPSYEQYF | TGCGCCAGCAGCCCGGGGAACCAGGTCCCTTCCTACGAGCAGTACTTC
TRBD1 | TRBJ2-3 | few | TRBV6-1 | CASSDRQGGNTQYF | TGTGCCAGCAGCGATCGACAGGGGGGGAATACGCAGTATTTT
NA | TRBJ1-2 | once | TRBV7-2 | CASSSRTAGGYTF | TGTGCCAGCAGCTCCAGGACAGCGGGCGGCTACACCTTC
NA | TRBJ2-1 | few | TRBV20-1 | CSAQTSGYNEQFF | TGCAGTGCTCAGACATCGGGATACAATGAGCAGTTCTTC
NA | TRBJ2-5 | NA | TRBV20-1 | CSARDEHNEQYF | TGCAGTGCTAGAGATGAGCACAATGAGCAGTACTTC
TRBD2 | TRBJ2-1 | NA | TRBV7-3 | CASSYRNLAGGRNEQFF | TGTGCCAGCAGTTATAGAAATCTAGCGGGGGGGCGTAATGAGCAGTTCTTC
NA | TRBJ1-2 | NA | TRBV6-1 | CASSEERGPVGYTF | TGTGCCAGCAGTGAAGAGCGGGGACCGGTTGGCTACACCTTC
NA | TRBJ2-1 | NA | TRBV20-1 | CSAGIPGSSYNEQFF | TGCAGTGCTGGAATCCCCGGGAGCTCCTACAATGAGCAGTTCTTC
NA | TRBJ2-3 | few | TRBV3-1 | CASSQRDNTDTQYF | TGTGCCAGCAGCCAACGGGACAACACAGATACGCAGTATTTT
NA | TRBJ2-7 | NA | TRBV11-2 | CASSLDYPGSYEQYF | TGTGCCAGCAGCTTAGATTATCCAGGCTCCTACGAGCAGTACTTC